Shown below are 5 T cell receptor beta chains from a single sample sequenced in a study of OX40 agonist ivuxolimab in advanced cancers. The protocol was immunoSEQ multiplex PCR, while the TCRdb copy is restricted to in-frame clones and leaves out a portion. The sample records fewer than 90,000 clones, about 88% being singletons. The sequencing here drew on CD4+ or CD8+ T cells sorted from blood, taken in a trial of the OX40 agonist ivuxolimab. These TCRs come from an adult with an advanced solid tumor such as melanoma, head and neck, liver or kidney cancer.

The chain combines TRBV18 with TRBJ2-3, with D uncertain. The CDR3 contains 15 residues. Trimming removed 3 bases from V and 0 bases from J, with 10 bases in between. Germline CDR1 KGHSH, CDR2 LQKENI. Here the CDR3 reads CASSPYPGSTDTQYF. The CDR3 DNA reads TGTGCCAGCTCACCCTACCCAGGTAGCACAGATACGCAGTATTTT.

In the case of this clone: The sample has other DNA sequences that encode this CDR3 too. The chain employs TRBV27 and TRBJ2-6; D is uncertain. The CDR3 loop spans 13 amino acids. Trimming stripped 7 bases from V and 0 bases from J, with 4 bases between. Germline-derived CDR1 and CDR2 are MNHEY and SMNVEV (reference sequence). The chain's CDR3 is CASMGSGANVLTF. CDR3 nucleotide sequence: TGTGCCAGCATGGGCTCTGGGGCCAACGTCCTGACTTTC.

The V and J genes are TRBV7-6 and TRBJ1-5; no clear D gene. Trimming cost V 1 base and J 1 base, with 8 bases left between them. The CDR3 covers 15 residues. Germline V gene lookup returns CDR1 SGHVS and CDR2 FNYEAQ. The DNA for the CDR3 is TGTGCCAGCAGCTTAGGGGCGGGCAGCAATCAGCCCCAGCATTTT. This sequence encodes CASSLGAGSNQPQHF.

This clone was detected only once. The J gene is TRBJ1-4, the V gene TRBV7-9, with D perhaps TRBD1 (5 bases). This CDR3 spans 15 amino acids. The germline V gene has CDR1 SEHNR and CDR2 FQNEAQ (reference sequence). V lost 3 bases to trimming and J lost 7 bases, with 15 bases between them. In DNA form, the CDR3 reads TGTGCCAGCAGCTTCGGGGCAGGGCGATTTGAAAAACTGTTTTTT. Protein: CASSFGAGRFEKLFF.

The chain has TRBV1 and TRBJ2-6. TRBV1 is flagged as a pseudogene. The CDR3 extends over 16 amino acids. The CDR3 DNA sequence: TGCACCAGCAGTAGTTGTGCACAAAGTCGGGCCAACGTCCTGACTTTC. Protein: CTSSSCAQSRANVLTF.